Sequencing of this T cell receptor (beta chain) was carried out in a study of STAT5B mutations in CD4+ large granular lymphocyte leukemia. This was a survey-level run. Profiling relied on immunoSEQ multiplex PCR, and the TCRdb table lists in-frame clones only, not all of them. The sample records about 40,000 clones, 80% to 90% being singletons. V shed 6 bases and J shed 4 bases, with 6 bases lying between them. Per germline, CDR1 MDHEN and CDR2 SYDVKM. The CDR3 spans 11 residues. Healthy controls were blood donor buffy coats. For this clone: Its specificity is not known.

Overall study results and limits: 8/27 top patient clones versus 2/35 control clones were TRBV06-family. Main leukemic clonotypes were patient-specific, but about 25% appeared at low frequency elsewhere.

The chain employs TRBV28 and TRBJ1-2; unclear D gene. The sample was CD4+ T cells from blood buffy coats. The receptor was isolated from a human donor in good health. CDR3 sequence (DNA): TGTGCCAGCAGCTCGGCCTATGGCTACACCTTC. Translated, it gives CASSSAYGYTF.